Listed below are T cell receptor beta chains from one sample, sequenced in a study of CXCR3-negative and CXCR3-positive naive CD8 T cells. No DNA is given; TCRdb re-called the 5' RACE reads and lists each CDR3 protein once. The sample table sets out some 49,000 distinct CDR3 sequences. Input material: naive CXCR3- CD8+ T cells from blood. Source of these receptors: a human donor in good health. Some clones in this sample may be carry-over from other donors' samples. Both conserved end residues are part of each CDR3. Fields, in order: J gene, V gene, CDR3 protein.

J: TRBJ1-1
V: TRBV6-5
CDR3: CASSSQGNTEAFF

J: TRBJ1-1
V: TRBV2
CDR3: CASSDPPTTEMNTEAFF

J: TRBJ2-1
V: TRBV6-5
CDR3: CASSYRSYNEQFF

J: TRBJ2-3
V: TRBV13
CDR3: CASSLRTSGMADTQYF

J: TRBJ2-4
V: TRBV12-3/TRBV12-4
CDR3: CASSQRPTPDRASAKNIQYF

J: TRBJ1-5
V: TRBV7-9
CDR3: CASSLVPGQDEYQPQHF

J: TRBJ1-2
V: TRBV7-8
CDR3: CASSLSTGASYGYTF

J: TRBJ2-7
V: TRBV20-1
CDR3: CSASGRMTYEQYF

J: TRBJ1-1
V: TRBV20-1
CDR3: CSARDSGDTEAFF

J: TRBJ2-1
V: TRBV7-8
CDR3: CASIGAIGEQFF

J: TRBJ2-1
V: TRBV11-3
CDR3: CASSLGGMPNEQFF

J: TRBJ2-1
V: TRBV6-1
CDR3: CASSETSGAYNEQFF

J: TRBJ2-7
V: TRBV29-1
CDR3: CSVEGQYEQYF

J: TRBJ2-2
V: TRBV4-3
CDR3: CASSQLRSRYTGELFF

J: TRBJ2-1
V: TRBV29-1
CDR3: CSGGLAGDEKFF

J: TRBJ2-5
V: TRBV6-1
CDR3: CASSERDFQETQYF

J: TRBJ2-7
V: TRBV28
CDR3: CASSFQDREFYEQYF

J: TRBJ2-1
V: TRBV19
CDR3: CASNKQAGLYNEQFF

J: TRBJ1-4
V: TRBV29-1
CDR3: CSVESGIREKLFF

J: TRBJ2-5
V: TRBV6-5
CDR3: CASKPSRRGGLETQYF

J: TRBJ1-2
V: TRBV6-5
CDR3: CASRDPGTLLSYTF

J: TRBJ2-2
V: TRBV6-1
CDR3: CASREKRQGDTGELFF

J: TRBJ1-1
V: TRBV12-3/TRBV12-4
CDR3: CASSLVMNTEAFF

J: TRBJ2-7
V: TRBV6-4
CDR3: CASSDGQASYEQYF

J: TRBJ1-2
V: TRBV29-1
CDR3: CSAGTGVGYTF

J: TRBJ2-1
V: TRBV14
CDR3: CASSQGRSSEQFF

J: TRBJ2-2
V: TRBV7-3
CDR3: CASGESKNTGELFF

J: TRBJ2-7
V: TRBV5-5
CDR3: CASSLWTSGITYEQYF

J: TRBJ1-5
V: TRBV28
CDR3: CASSLTGNQPQHF